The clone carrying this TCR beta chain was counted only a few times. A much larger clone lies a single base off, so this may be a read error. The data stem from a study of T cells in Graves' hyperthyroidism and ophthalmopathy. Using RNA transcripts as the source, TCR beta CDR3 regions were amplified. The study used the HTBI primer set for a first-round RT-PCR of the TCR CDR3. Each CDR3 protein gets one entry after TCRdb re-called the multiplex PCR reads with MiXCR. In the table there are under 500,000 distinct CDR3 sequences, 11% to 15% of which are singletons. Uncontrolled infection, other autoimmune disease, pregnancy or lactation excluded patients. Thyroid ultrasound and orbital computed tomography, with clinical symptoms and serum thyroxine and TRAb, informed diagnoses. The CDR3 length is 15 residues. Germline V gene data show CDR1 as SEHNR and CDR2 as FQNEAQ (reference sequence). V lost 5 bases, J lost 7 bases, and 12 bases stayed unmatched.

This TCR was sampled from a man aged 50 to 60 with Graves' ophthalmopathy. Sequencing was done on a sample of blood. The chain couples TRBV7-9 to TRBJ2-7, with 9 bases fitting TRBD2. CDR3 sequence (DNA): TGTGCCAGCAGCATTGCCGGGACTAGCAGACATGAGCAGTACTTC. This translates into CASSIAGTSRHEQYF.